This T cell receptor beta chain was profiled in a study of cytomegalovirus exposure and HLA in healthy donors. Vbeta (60) and Jbeta (13) primers were used in the PCR. Here immunoSEQ multiplex PCR was the method, and the copy in TCRdb shows in-frame clones only, minus some. In the table there are some 170,000 clones, roughly 82% of which are singletons. The J segment lost 3 bases and the V segment lost 4 bases, leaving 9 bases of the junction unmatched. The CDR3 sequence is 16 residues long. In germline, CDR1 is SGHNT, CDR2 YYREEE (reference sequence). This clonotype originated in a girl aged 5 to 17 in good health and CMV-seropositive. The source material was PBMCs. The chain combines TRBV5-4 with TRBJ1-3; 8 positions agree with TRBD1. The CDR3 sequence: CASSVGQGTSGNTIYF. DNA of the CDR3: TGTGCCAGCAGCGTTGGACAGGGAACGAGTGGAAACACCATATATTTT.